This TCR beta chain was sequenced in a study of Graves' ophthalmopathy and Graves' hyperthyroidism. Study findings and constraints: Most thyroid clonotypes with frequency above 0.001 were detected in blood too. Forecasting of ophthalmopathy progression by the model achieved around 71% sensitivity and roughly 78% specificity. In separating ophthalmopathy from stable hyperthyroidism, a 13-signature model achieved roughly 89% sensitivity and nearly 84% specificity.

Trimming stripped 4 bases from V and 3 bases from J, with 10 bases between. Germline V lookup: CDR1 MNHEY, CDR2 SMNVEV (reference sequence). This CDR3 has 15 amino acids. Amplification from RNA transcripts yielded the TCR beta CDR3 regions. The first round was an RT-PCR with HTBI primers, and the second round was a multiplex PCR. MiXCR, applied by TCRdb to the multiplex PCR reads, yields one record per CDR3 protein. The sample comprises hundreds of thousands of distinct CDR3 sequences, about 21% of which are singletons, and under 3% rests with the top ten. This clonotype was counted many times. Antigen unknown. Patients were diagnosed from clinical symptoms, serum thyroxine, TRAb, thyroid ultrasound and orbital computed tomography.

V gene TRBV27 combines with J gene TRBJ1-6; TRBD1 is a possible D gene (6 bases). Sequencing used peripheral blood. The clonotype was recovered from a woman between 18 and 29 years old with stable Graves' hyperthyroidism. The CDR3 DNA sequence: TGTGCCAGCAGTTCGACAGGTTTCTATAATTCACCCCTCCACTTT. Translation gives CASSSTGFYNSPLHF.